What follows are 28 T cell receptor beta chains derived from one specimen sequenced in a study of radiotherapy plus CTLA-4 blockade in lung cancer. The method was immunoSEQ multiplex PCR; TCRdb's version includes in-frame clones alone and lacks a portion of them. The sample contains about 25,000 clones, 65% to 85% of which appear only once. The specimen was peripheral blood, collected from a patient treated with radiotherapy plus ipilimumab. These receptors originate from a human donor with non-small cell lung cancer who had stable disease on radiotherapy plus ipilimumab.

The chain uses TRBV7-2 and TRBJ2-7, with D possibly TRBD2 on 6 matching bases. Trimming pared 3 bases from V and 2 bases from J, leaving 14 bases between. The CDR3 length is 15 residues. Germline lookup yields CDR1 SGHTA and CDR2 FQGNSA. CDR3 nucleotides: TGTGCCAGCAGCTTTCGGGACTCCTCAACCTACGAGCAGTACTTC. This gives the protein CASSFRDSSTYEQYF.

Comment on this clone: The junction departs from germline at one end; a sequencing error may be responsible. CDR3 coding DNA: TGTGCCAGCAGTGACTCGGGAAGAAGGGGCGAGCAGTACTTC. It translates to CASSDSGRRGEQYF. The chain recombines TRBV6-6 with TRBJ2-7; tentatively, D is TRBD1 or TRBD2 (5 bases each). The CDR3 is made up of 14 amino acids. Germline assignment: CDR1 MNHNY and CDR2 SVGAGI (reference sequence).

The rearrangement joins TRBV19 to TRBJ2-7; D possibly corresponds to TRBD1 (6 bases). V dropped 6 bases and J dropped 0 bases, with 9 bases sitting between them. This CDR3 region has 13 residues. Germline V gene sequence: CDR1 LNHDA, CDR2 SQIVND (reference sequence). CDR3 protein: CASSGQPSYEQYF. In DNA, the CDR3 is TGTGCCAGTAGCGGACAGCCCTCCTACGAGCAGTACTTC. The whole variable domain, filled in from reference TRBV19 and TRBJ2-7, reads DGGITQSPKYLFRKEGQNVTLSCEQNLNHDAMYWYRQDPGQGLRLIYYSQIVNDFQKGDIAEGYSVSREKKESFPLTVTSAQKNPTAFYLCASSGQPSYEQYFGPGTRLTVT.

This clone was picked up a small number of times. The V gene is TRBV28, the J gene TRBJ2-7; tentatively, D is TRBD1 (5 bases). Germline CDR1 reads MDHEN; CDR2 reads SYDVKM. The V gene lost 2 bases and the J gene lost 4 bases, with 12 bases spanning the gap. CDR3 length: 14 residues. The CDR3 loop reads CASSLRQGMYEQYF. The CDR3 DNA sequence: TGTGCCAGCAGTTTACGGCAGGGAATGTACGAGCAGTACTTC.

The chain joins TRBV2 to TRBJ2-2, with D possibly matching TRBD2 (6 bases). The V and J ends lost 6 bases and 5 bases respectively, with 19 bases between them. The CDR3 extends over 16 amino acids. CDR1 and CDR2 (germline): SNHLY, FYNNEI. The CDR3 here is CASRGGKLALTGELFF. CDR3 bases: TGTGCCAGCAGGGGGGGAAAACTAGCTCTTACCGGGGAGCTGTTTTTT.

The chain is built from TRBV19 and TRBJ2-2; no clear D gene. Looked up from germline, CDR1 is LNHDA and CDR2 is SQIVND (reference sequence). Trimming pared 3 bases from V and 1 base from J, leaving 3 bases between. The CDR3 runs 13 residues. For the CDR3, the DNA is TGTGCCAGTAGTATCTGGAACACCGGGGAGCTGTTTTTT. Residues: CASSIWNTGELFF.

The chain has TRBV18 and TRBJ2-2; 13 positions agree with TRBD2. Looked up from germline, CDR1 is KGHSH and CDR2 is LQKENI. This CDR3 is built from 14 residues. Trimming cost V 5 bases and J 6 bases; bases outside gene matches: 0. Here the CDR3 DNA reads TGTGCCAGCTCAGGACTAGCGGGAGCCGGGGAGCTGTTTTTT. It encodes CASSGLAGAGELFF.

The CDR3 spells CASSLGRAGFDEQYF. CDR3 sequence (DNA): TGTGCCAGCAGCTTAGGGCGGGCGGGGTTTGACGAGCAGTACTTC. The V call is TRBV7-2, the J call TRBJ2-7; D perhaps matches TRBD2 (6 bases). Trimming pared 1 base from V and 5 bases from J, leaving 15 bases between. This CDR3 comprises 15 residues. Germline values: CDR1 SGHTA, CDR2 FQGNSA.

V is TRBV25-1 and J is TRBJ1-1, with a possible D match to TRBD1 (5 bases). Germline V CDR1 and CDR2: MGHDK, SYGVNS. V was trimmed by 4 bases and J by 4 bases, leaving 19 bases between them. This CDR3 contains 16 residues. The CDR3 DNA reads as TGTGCCAGCAGTGGCATGGGGGTCAGGTATAGCACTGAAGCTTTCTTT. Translated, it gives CASSGMGVRYSTEAFF.

The chain carries TRBV7-2 and TRBJ1-1; tentative D call: TRBD1 (5 bases). With 0 bases removed from V and 8 bases from J, the gap between germline ends came to 10 bases. The CDR3 consists of 13 residues. Germline V gene lookup returns CDR1 SGHTA and CDR2 FQGNSA. This CDR3 reads CASSLAGWGEAFF. The CDR3 DNA follows: TGTGCCAGCAGCTTAGCGGGCTGGGGGGAAGCTTTCTTT.

The chain carries TRBV2 and TRBJ2-1; D gene uncertain. The ends were cut back, 4 bases at V and 2 bases at J, with 6 bases in the middle. The germline CDR1 and CDR2 sequences are SNHLY and FYNNEI. The CDR3 sequence is 13 residues long. The CDR3 DNA reads as TGTGCCAGCAGTGTAGAGACCTACAATGAGCAGTTCTTC. Its protein is CASSVETYNEQFF.

This clone turned up a few times. V gene TRBV5-6 combines with J gene TRBJ2-5; D may match TRBD1 or TRBD2 (5 bases each). The CDR3 extends over 17 amino acids. With 4 bases removed from V and 4 bases from J, the gap between germline ends came to 23 bases. Germline V gives CDR1 SGHDT, CDR2 YYEEEE. This chain's CDR3 is CASSPDAGTRLRETQYF. CDR3 bases: TGTGCCAGCAGCCCCGACGCTGGGACGCGGCTCCGAGAGACCCAGTACTTC.

With respect to this clone: The same CDR3 can be traced to other DNA sequences in this sample. This sequence joins TRBV7-8 and TRBJ2-6; D gene uncertain. V lost 3 bases, J lost 5 bases, and 11 bases lay in between. The CDR3 totals 15 residues. Germline V lookup: CDR1 SGHVS, CDR2 FQNEAQ. CDR3 bases: TGTGCCAGCAGCTTCCGGACGTCTCGGGCCAACGTCCTGACTTTC. As protein: CASSFRTSRANVLTF.

This clone has only a few counts. The V and J genes are TRBV15 and TRBJ1-2; no reliable D call. V shed 0 bases and J shed 4 bases, with 6 bases lying between them. This CDR3 is 13 amino acids long. From germline, CDR1 is LNHNV and CDR2 YYDKDF (reference sequence). This chain's CDR3 is CATSRDGRYGYTF. The CDR3 nucleotides read TGTGCCACCAGCAGAGATGGCCGCTATGGCTACACCTTC. Together with reference TRBV15 and TRBJ1-2, the CDR3 gives the full variable domain: DAMVIQNPRYQVTQFGKPVTLSCSQTLNHNVMYWYQQKSSQAPKLLFHYYDKDFNNEADTPDNFQSRRPNTSFCFLDIRSPGLGDTAMYLCATSRDGRYGYTFGSGTRLTVV.

The chain combines TRBV7-8 with TRBJ1-5; weak D call: TRBD1 (5 bases). V lost 2 bases and J 0 bases, leaving 17 bases between the germline ends. Germline V lookup: CDR1 SGHVS, CDR2 FQNEAQ. CDR3 size: 18 residues. CDR3 DNA: TGTGCCAGCAGCTTACAGGGAGTTGGGGGGTATAGCAATCAGCCCCAGCATTTT. Amino acids: CASSLQGVGGYSNQPQHF.

Only one count was recorded for this clone. The chain is built from TRBV11-3 and TRBJ1-1; no definite D call. Germline CDR1 reads SGHNT; CDR2 reads YENEEA. The CDR3 contains 11 residues. The V end lost 1 base, the J end lost 11 bases, and 8 bases lay between the germline ends. CDR3 residues: CASSLGSVAFF. CDR3 coding DNA: TGTGCCAGCAGCTTAGGTTCGGTGGCTTTCTTT.

The CDR3 loop reads CASSFQYEQFF. The CDR3 DNA reads as TGCGCCAGCAGCTTCCAGTATGAGCAGTTCTTC. The rearrangement joins TRBV5-1 to TRBJ2-1; D gene uncertain. The germline gives CDR1 SGHRS, CDR2 YFSETQ. This CDR3 is built from 11 residues. V dropped 2 bases and J dropped 8 bases, with 5 bases sitting between them. Full variable domain (rest looked up from reference TRBV5-1 and TRBJ2-1): KAGVTQTPRYLIKTRGQQVTLSCSPISGHRSVSWYQQTPGQGLQFLFEYFSETQRNKGNFPGRFSGRQFSNSRSEMNVSTLELGDSALYLCASSFQYEQFFGPGTRLTVL.

The gene calls are TRBV19 and TRBJ2-1, with 9 nucleotides matching TRBD1. In germline, CDR1 is LNHDA, CDR2 SQIVND (reference sequence). The CDR3 spans 16 residues. V shed 6 bases and J 5 bases; nucleotides not matched to a gene: 11. CDR3 in amino acids: CASRSNAGQGHNEQFF. The CDR3, as DNA: TGTGCCAGTAGATCTAATGCGGGACAGGGCCACAATGAGCAGTTCTTC.

The V and J genes are TRBV4-1 and TRBJ1-5; D not certain. CDR1 MGHRA and CDR2 YSYEKL come from the germline V gene. V lost 1 base and J 4 bases, leaving 14 bases between the germline ends. The CDR3 contains 16 residues. The CDR3, as DNA: TGCGCCAGCAGCCAAGTCGTGGGCAGCCTGAATCAGCCCCAGCATTTT. Translated: CASSQVVGSLNQPQHF.

Notes on this clone: The same CDR3 can be traced to other DNA sequences in this sample. The chain combines TRBV4-1 with TRBJ2-2; D gene uncertain. The germline V and J ends were trimmed by 0 bases and 5 bases, with 4 bases remaining between them. From germline, CDR1 is MGHRA and CDR2 YSYEKL. The CDR3 runs to 13 residues. CDR3 protein: CASSQERTGELFF. The CDR3 region has the DNA TGCGCCAGCAGCCAAGAGAGGACCGGGGAGCTGTTTTTT.

The rearrangement uses TRBV4-3 and TRBJ2-3; TRBD2 matches at 7 bases. The CDR3 runs 15 residues. Trimming at V came to 4 bases and at J to 4 bases, leaving 8 bases not matched to a gene. Germline V gene lookup returns CDR1 LGHNA and CDR2 YSLEER. In DNA form, the CDR3 reads TGCGCCAGCAGCCGAATAGGCGGGAGCGCAGATACGCAGTATTTT. Its translation: CASSRIGGSADTQYF.

The chain combines TRBV13 with TRBJ1-2, with D possibly matching TRBD1 (6 bases). V lost 5 bases, J lost 4 bases, and 20 bases lay in between. The CDR3 consists of 16 residues. Germline loops: CDR1 PRHDT, CDR2 FYEKMQ (reference sequence). CDR3 region: CASSNRDMTPLYGYTF. Written as DNA, the CDR3 is TGTGCCAGCAGCAACCGGGACATGACCCCTCTCTATGGCTACACCTTC.

The V call is TRBV5-4, the J call TRBJ2-3; no reliable D call. Trimming removed 4 bases at V and 2 bases at J, with 2 bases between. The CDR3 extends over 11 amino acids. CDR1 SGHNT and CDR2 YYREEE come from the germline V gene (reference sequence). Here the CDR3 reads CASSDTDTQYF. CDR3 sequence (DNA): TGTGCCAGCAGCGACACAGATACGCAGTATTTT.

The CDR3 sequence: CASSQDSSSIKTQYF. CDR3 in DNA: TGCGCCAGCAGCCAAGATTCCAGCTCGATTAAGACCCAGTACTTC. The chain links TRBV4-3 to TRBJ2-5; no definite D call. The CDR3 is made up of 15 amino acids. V was trimmed by 0 bases and J by 6 bases, leaving 14 bases between them. Looked up from germline, CDR1 is LGHNA and CDR2 is YSLEER.

The chain employs TRBV7-6 and TRBJ2-1; TRBD2 aligns across 7 bases. The CDR3 length is 15 residues. Germline-derived CDR1 and CDR2 are SGHVS and FNYEAQ. V lost 5 bases and J lost 7; bases outside the gene matches: 11. CDR3 DNA sequence: TGTGCCAGCAGCCCGCTAGCGGAATTATTGAATGAGCAGTTCTTC. Translated: CASSPLAELLNEQFF.

This chain uses TRBV29-1 with TRBJ2-7, with 9 positions matching TRBD1. The V gene end was trimmed by 5 bases and the J gene end by 6 bases; junction bases not matched to a gene: 5. This CDR3 has 12 amino acids. Germline CDR1 and CDR2: SQVTM and ANQGSEA. CDR3 nucleotide sequence: TGCAGCGTTAGACAGGGGGGCGGCGAGCAGTACTTC. The encoded protein is CSVRQGGGEQYF.

The V and J genes are TRBV5-6 and TRBJ2-3; 11 bases are shared with TRBD2. There are 15 residues in the CDR3. The germline V gene has CDR1 SGHDT and CDR2 YYEEEE. Trimming took 4 bases from V and 4 from J; bases not matched to a gene: 5. The CDR3 DNA follows: TGTGCCAGCAGCCTTCTAGCGGGAGGCCCAGATACGCAGTATTTT. It codes for CASSLLAGGPDTQYF.

The chain is built from TRBV7-2 and TRBJ2-5; TRBD2 matches at 12 bases. V shed 5 bases, J shed 5 bases, and the junction held 6 bases outside the gene matches. The CDR3 runs 15 residues. Germline CDR1 is SGHTA and CDR2 is FQGNSA. The CDR3 is CASSPSGRAGETQYF. The CDR3 DNA reads TGTGCCAGCAGCCCTAGCGGGAGGGCCGGGGAGACCCAGTACTTC.